This TCR beta chain was observed in a study of shared clonotypes between healthy human individuals. The overall study: Every donor yielded three CD4 naive, three CD4 memory, two CD8 naive and one CD8 memory plate. Study results and limitations: Shared clonotypes across all four donors exceeded non-shared ones in generation probability. On the whole, naive subsets had larger estimated richness than memory subsets had.

This clone was found once. Its matching antigen is unknown. Division of CD4+ cells produced a CD45RA+ naive subset and a CD45RA-negative memory subset. Libraries were prepared by immunoSEQ multiplex PCR; TCRdb keeps only in-frame clonotypes and omits some of them. The sample includes about 2.3 million clones, 85% to 95% of them seen just once. The J segment lost 3 bases and the V segment lost 7 bases, leaving 3 bases of the junction unmatched. The CDR3 is 12 residues long. The germline gives CDR1 MDHEN, CDR2 SYDVKM. The chain joins TRBV28 to TRBJ2-7; 7 nucleotides match TRBD1. Sequences were obtained from naive CD4+ T cells from PBMCs. Subset indicated: CD45RA+ positively selected. The sequence came from a man younger than 35 in good health. Some clones in this sample may be carry-over from other donors' samples. The CDR3 nucleotides are TGTGCCAGCAAGGGGGCGGTCTACGAGCAGTACTTC. This encodes CASKGAVYEQYF.